A single sample is the source of the 9 T cell receptor beta chains below, sequenced in a study of T cells in Graves' hyperthyroidism and ophthalmopathy. What was amplified from RNA transcripts were TCR beta CDR3 regions. The HTBI set primed first-round TCR CDR3 RT-PCR. TCRdb re-called the multiplex PCR reads through MiXCR, storing one row per CDR3 protein. The data contain 550,000 to 850,000 distinct CDR3 sequences, about 19% of them singletons. Sequencing was carried out using blood. These receptors originate from a woman between 50 and 59 years old with Graves' hyperthyroidism that later progressed to Graves' ophthalmopathy.

This clonotype showed up many times. The rearrangement joins TRBV12-3 or TRBV12-4 to TRBJ2-3; D is ambiguous. The V gene lost 6 bases and the J gene lost 0 bases, with 16 bases spanning the gap. The CDR3 is made up of 16 amino acids. CDR3 coding DNA: TGTGCCAGCAGCCAGAGTGCCGATTATAGCACAGATACGCAGTATTTT. As protein: CASSQSADYSTDTQYF.

This clonotype was seen many times. The chain employs TRBV20-1 and TRBJ2-1; a possible D gene is TRBD2 (5 bases). V lost 4 bases, J lost 2 bases, and 18 bases lay in between. Germline V CDR1 and CDR2: DFQATT, SNEGSKA (reference sequence). There are 16 residues in the CDR3. CDR3 region: CSATSELGGPYNEQFF. The CDR3 DNA is TGCAGTGCTACTTCTGAGCTAGGAGGCCCCTACAATGAGCAGTTCTTC.

The rearrangement joins TRBV20-1 to TRBJ2-1; 11 bases are shared with TRBD2. The CDR3 is 14 amino acids. V lost 5 bases and J lost 7; bases outside the gene matches: 7. Germline CDR1 and CDR2: DFQATT and SNEGSKA (reference sequence). The DNA of the CDR3 is TGCAGTGCTTCCTCTAGCGGGGGGTTAAATGAGCAGTTCTTC. It encodes CSASSSGGLNEQFF.

This clonotype appeared a few times. The chain recombines TRBV11-2 with TRBJ1-6, with 8 bases lining up with TRBD1. This CDR3 has 17 amino acids. Trimming at V came to 2 bases and at J to 5 bases, leaving 8 bases not matched to a gene. Germline CDR1 reads SGHAT; CDR2 reads FQNNGV. The DNA of the CDR3 is TGTGCCAGCAGCTTATCGTTGGACAGGGTGGATAATTCACCCCTCCACTTT. As protein: CASSLSLDRVDNSPLHF.

This chain uses TRBV24-1 with TRBJ1-2; D is ambiguous. Trimming left V 5 bases short and J 8 bases short, with 17 bases between. This CDR3 region has 14 residues. Germline V CDR1 and CDR2: KGHDR, SFDVKD. The CDR3 here is CATSATEFGRGYTF. The CDR3 DNA follows: TGTGCCACCAGTGCCACGGAGTTCGGAAGAGGCTACACCTTC.

V gene TRBV10-3 combines with J gene TRBJ2-3, with TRBD2 matching 10 bases. Trimming took 0 bases from V and 2 from J; bases not matched to a gene: 11. Germline V gene sequence: CDR1 ENHRY, CDR2 SYGVKD. The CDR3 runs 19 residues. The CDR3 DNA reads TGTGCCATCAGTGAGTCGACGGCTAGCGGGGGCGGTGTCACAGATACGCAGTATTTT. Its translation is CAISESTASGGGVTDTQYF.

This clonotype has ten or more counts. The rearrangement uses TRBV7-2 and TRBJ1-5; a weak D match, TRBD1 (5 bases). CDR1 SGHTA and CDR2 FQGNSA come from the germline V gene. V lost 1 base, J lost 0 bases, and 13 bases lay in between. The CDR3 extends over 17 amino acids. As DNA, the CDR3 is TGTGCCAGCAGCTTAGGGGGGGACCTAAATAGCAATCAGCCCCAGCATTTT. Protein sequence: CASSLGGDLNSNQPQHF. The entire variable domain, with the rest obtained from reference TRBV7-2 and TRBJ1-5, is as follows: GAGVSQSPSNKVTEKGKDVELRCDPISGHTALYWYRQSLGQGLEFLIYFQGNSAPDKSGLPSDRFSAERTGGSVSTLTIQRTQQEDSAVYLCASSLGGDLNSNQPQHFGDGTRLSIL.

This clonotype has at least ten counts. The V call is TRBV7-9, the J call TRBJ1-1; the D gene is possibly TRBD1 (5 bases). The germline gives CDR1 SEHNR, CDR2 FQNEAQ (reference sequence). The CDR3 sequence is 15 residues long. Trimming shortened V by 5 bases and J by 5 bases, and 18 bases separated the two germline ends. The CDR3 nucleotides read TGTGCCAGCAGCCCGGTTGACAGCCCCACGACTGAAGCTTTCTTT. Its translation is CASSPVDSPTTEAFF.

The CDR3 DNA reads as TGTGCCACCAGCAACTACAATGAGCAGTTCTTC. It translates to CATSNYNEQFF. This rearrangement joins TRBV15 to TRBJ2-1; D is ambiguous. V was trimmed by 4 bases and J by 3 bases, leaving 1 base between them. The CDR3 is 11 residues long. Looked up from germline, CDR1 is LNHNV and CDR2 is YYDKDF (reference sequence).